This note documents a single TCR beta chain sequence. Its antigen is not identified. Stated treatment: approximately 9-day PBMC culture with coronavirus spike peptide pools or control peptides (ViraFEST assay). All positive PCR tests were dated between March and December 2020, predating US Alpha, Beta and Delta variants. Cells received half-medium changes with fresh IL-2 medium on days 3 and 7. This CDR3 contains 13 residues. V dropped 4 bases and J dropped 5 bases, with 11 bases sitting between them. Germline assignment: CDR1 MNHNS and CDR2 SASEGT. This sample is drawn from a study of vaccination and CD4 T cells after COVID-19. Study at large: Participants were given two doses of BNT162b2 or mRNA-1273 vaccine. Timing of post-vaccine sample collection was a median 72 days after dose two, with a range of 14 to 241.

Oncomine TCR Beta short-read sequencing was applied to DNA from cultured CD4+ T cells. TCRdb independently ran MiXCR on the PCR reads; one entry per CDR3 protein. This sample yields about 18,000 distinct CDR3 sequences, of which more than 65% are seen a single time; around 16% belongs to the top ten. The chain carries TRBV6-1 and TRBJ2-5, with D unresolved. This TCR derives from a human donor who had recovered from COVID-19. Sequencing was done on a sample of CD4+ T cells from blood, cultured in vitro. The CDR3 coding sequence is TGTGCCAGCAGTGCGATAGGCGCCGAGACCCAGTACTTC. Residues: CASSAIGAETQYF.